The 28 T cell receptor beta chains listed next were all sequenced from one sample in a study of T cells in Graves' hyperthyroidism and ophthalmopathy. TCR beta CDR3 regions were amplified from RNA. The HTBI primer set drove a first-round RT-PCR of the TCR CDR3. TCRdb ran MiXCR on the multiplex PCR reads and lists one entry per CDR3 protein. The table shows 650,000 to 800,000 distinct CDR3 sequences, with over 40% occurring only once. Source material: peripheral blood or thyroid tissue (not recorded which). Receptors were obtained from an adult man with Graves' disease, either hyperthyroidism or ophthalmopathy (not recorded which).

This clonotype was counted at least ten times. CDR3: CASSLRGVSGNTIYF. The CDR3 DNA sequence: TGTGCCAGCAGCCTACGAGGGGTCTCTGGAAACACCATATATTTT. The V gene is TRBV13, the J gene TRBJ1-3; TRBD1 might be the D (5 bases). Trimming cost V 5 bases and J 0 bases, with 11 bases left between them. This CDR3 comprises 15 residues. In germline, CDR1 is PRHDT, CDR2 FYEKMQ (reference sequence).

Here the CDR3 reads CASSLVVGDRDGETQYF. CDR3 bases: TGTGCCAGCAGCTTAGTGGTGGGGGACAGGGATGGCGAGACCCAGTACTTC. This chain joins TRBV7-2 and TRBJ2-5; 9 bases line up with TRBD1. CDR1 is SGHTA and CDR2 is FQGNSA in the germline V gene. The CDR3 length is 17 residues. V trimming: 1 base; J trimming: 5 bases; junction bases outside the gene matches: 11.

V is TRBV19 and J is TRBJ2-3; TRBD1 matches at 9 bases. The trim removed 6 bases at V and 3 bases at J, leaving 7 bases unmatched. The CDR3 length is 15 residues. The germline V gene encodes CDR1 LNHDA and CDR2 SQIVND (reference sequence). The CDR3 DNA reads as TGTGCCAGTAGCCCAACAGGGGGCTGGACAGATACGCAGTATTTT. It codes for CASSPTGGWTDTQYF.

This clonotype was found a few times. V gene TRBV6-6 combines with J gene TRBJ1-5, with a tentative D call TRBD1 (5 bases). Trimming left V 0 bases short and J 4 bases short, with 7 bases between. The germline V gene encodes CDR1 MNHNY and CDR2 SVGAGI (reference sequence). This CDR3 contains 14 residues. CDR3 protein: CASSYSTANQPQHF. The CDR3 DNA sequence: TGTGCCAGCAGTTACTCGACAGCTAATCAGCCCCAGCATTTT.

Remarks on this clonotype: The conserved phenylalanine or tryptophan is not found at the CDR3 terminus, so this likely reflects a read error. The chain employs TRBV15 and TRBJ1-3, with TRBD1 matching 11 bases. The germline CDR1 and CDR2 sequences are LNHNV and YYDKDF (reference sequence). The CDR3 extends over 16 amino acids. Trimming at V came to 4 bases and at J to 2 bases, leaving 4 bases not matched to a gene. The CDR3 coding sequence is TGTGCCACCAGCACCCGGGGACAGGGGGCTGGAAACACCATATATCTT. Amino acid sequence: CATSTRGQGAGNTIYL.

This clonotype was seen only a few times. The chain is built from TRBV12-3 or TRBV12-4 and TRBJ2-2; no firm D call. This CDR3 is 14 amino acids long. V was trimmed by 5 bases and J by 1 base, leaving 8 bases between them. The CDR3 reads CASSLQENTGELFF. CDR3 nucleotides: TGTGCCAGCAGTCTTCAGGAGAACACCGGGGAGCTGTTTTTT.

V usage is TRBV29-1 and J usage is TRBJ2-5; 7 positions match TRBD1. Trimming at V came to 5 bases and at J to 5 bases, leaving 8 bases not matched to a gene. The CDR3 spans 13 residues. Germline V lookup: CDR1 SQVTM, CDR2 ANQGSEA. In nucleotides, the CDR3 is TGCAGCGTTTCCACAGGGGCGTGGGAGACCCAGTACTTC. Residues: CSVSTGAWETQYF.

There are a few counts of this clonotype. This rearrangement joins TRBV10-3 to TRBJ1-2; D is undetermined. Looked up from germline, CDR1 is ENHRY and CDR2 is SYGVKD. This CDR3 region has 14 residues. Trimming pared 10 bases from V and 4 bases from J, leaving 19 bases between. The chain's CDR3 is CASRTGSLFYGYTF. The DNA of the CDR3 is TGTGCCAGCAGGACGGGAAGTCTCTTCTATGGCTACACCTTC.

Comment on this clonotype: A read error is possible here, since a much larger clone lies one base away. This chain uses TRBV11-2 with TRBJ2-5, with D possibly being TRBD1 (6 bases). CDR1 is SGHAT and CDR2 is FQNNGV in the germline V gene. The CDR3 is 13 amino acids. The V end was cut by 5 bases, the J end by 3 bases, with 10 bases between. Written as DNA, the CDR3 is TGTGCCAGCAGCCCCTACAGGGAAGAGACCCAGTACTTC. This encodes CASSPYREETQYF.

This clonotype was found many times. The CDR3 DNA sequence: TGTGCCAGCAGCGTCGGGACAGGGACTAACTATGGCTACACCTTC. Amino acid sequence: CASSVGTGTNYGYTF. The rearrangement links TRBV12-3 or TRBV12-4 to TRBJ1-2; 9 bases map to TRBD1. The ends lost 6 bases at V and 0 bases at J; junction bases unmatched: 5. CDR3 length: 15 amino acids.

This clonotype has ten or more counts. The chain couples TRBV10-2 to TRBJ1-1; perhaps TRBD1 as D (5 bases). Germline V gives CDR1 WSHSY, CDR2 SAAADI. Trimming left V 5 bases short and J 1 base short, with 17 bases between. The CDR3 runs 16 residues. The CDR3: CASSYPSPQGNTEAFF. In DNA, the CDR3 is TGCGCCAGCAGTTACCCATCCCCTCAGGGGAACACTGAAGCTTTCTTT.

The chain uses TRBV14 and TRBJ1-6; D is unresolved. CDR1 SGHDN and CDR2 FVKESK come from the germline V gene. Trimming removed 6 bases at V and 9 bases at J, with 18 bases between. The CDR3 is made up of 15 amino acids. The chain's CDR3 is CASSAEGRGTSPLHF. The CDR3 bases are TGTGCCAGCAGTGCGGAAGGGCGAGGCACTTCACCCCTCCACTTT. The full variable domain, with the rest looked up from reference TRBV14 and TRBJ1-6, is EAGVTQFPSHSVIEKGQTVTLRCDPISGHDNLYWYRRVMGKEIKFLLHFVKESKQDESGMPNNRFLAERTGGTYSTLKVQPAELEDSGVYFCASSAEGRGTSPLHFGNGTRLTVT.

To note about this clonotype: This may come from a read error, since a much larger clone is one base off. J is TRBJ1-5 and V is TRBV7-9; D not resolved. Trimming cost V 6 bases and J 5 bases, with 11 bases left between them. There are 13 residues in the CDR3. Germline-derived CDR1 and CDR2 are SEHNR and FQNEAQ (reference sequence). The CDR3 nucleotides are TGTGCCAGCAGACGCGACGGGGATCAGCCCCAGCATTTT. Translated, it gives CASRRDGDQPQHF.

The rearrangement links TRBV7-2 to TRBJ1-2; 9 nucleotides agree with TRBD1. Trimming at V came to 4 bases and at J to 4 bases, leaving 13 bases not matched to a gene. The CDR3 extends over 17 amino acids. Germline V CDR1 and CDR2: SGHTA, FQGNSA. The CDR3 region has the DNA TGTGCCAGCAGCTCACTTACAGCGCGGACAGGGGCCTATGGCTACACCTTC. The encoded protein is CASSSLTARTGAYGYTF.

CDR3 in DNA: TGTGCCAGCAGCTTAGCGACAGGACTTTCCTACGAGCAGTACTTC. It codes for CASSLATGLSYEQYF. J is TRBJ2-7 and V is TRBV7-2, with D tentatively TRBD1 (6 bases). Trimming removed 0 bases from V and 1 base from J, with 10 bases in between. CDR1 and CDR2 (germline): SGHTA, FQGNSA. CDR3 length: 15 amino acids.

The V call is TRBV6-9, the J call TRBJ1-1; 11 nucleotides agree with TRBD1. The CDR3 runs 15 residues. J lost 4 bases, V lost 0 bases, and 1 base had no gene match. Germline V CDR1 and CDR2: MNHGY, SVAAGI. CDR3 sequence (DNA): TGTGCCAGCAGTTATTCCGGGACAGGGGGCACTGAAGCTTTCTTT. Translated: CASSYSGTGGTEAFF.

This clonotype was recorded at least ten times. The rearrangement uses TRBV24-1 and TRBJ2-7; D is ambiguous. V lost 4 bases, J lost 0 bases, and 3 bases lay in between. The germline V gene encodes CDR1 KGHDR and CDR2 SFDVKD. The CDR3 covers 12 residues. The CDR3 DNA reads TGTGCCACCAGTGACCGCTCCTACGAGCAGTACTTC. It codes for CATSDRSYEQYF.

The chain recombines TRBV25-1 with TRBJ1-6, with D possibly matching TRBD1 (6 bases). CDR1 MGHDK and CDR2 SYGVNS come from the germline V gene. The CDR3 sequence is 13 residues long. Trimming stripped 4 bases from V and 9 bases from J, with 10 bases between. The CDR3 nucleotides read TGTGCCAGCAGTGCAGGGGTGGGTTCACCCCTCCACTTT. It codes for CASSAGVGSPLHF.

As regards this clonotype: Mismatch with germline at one junction end may stem from a read error. The J gene is TRBJ1-4, the V gene TRBV29-1, with D hard to call. Germline V gene sequence: CDR1 SQVTM, CDR2 ANQGSEA. This CDR3 contains 13 residues. The CDR3 sequence is CSVEGSWHEKLFF. The CDR3 bases are TGCAGCGTTGAAGGGAGTTGGCATGAAAAGCTGTTTTTT.

The chain recombines TRBV24-1 with TRBJ1-5; 10 positions agree with TRBD1. CDR3 size: 17 residues. Trimming removed 4 bases from V and 2 bases from J; junction bases left unmatched: 7. Germline CDR1 and CDR2: KGHDR and SFDVKD. The CDR3 spells CATSDAGTGDRNQPQHF. The DNA of the CDR3 is TGTGCCACCAGTGACGCCGGGACAGGGGACCGCAATCAGCCCCAGCATTTT.

V usage is TRBV25-1 and J usage is TRBJ1-4; TRBD1 is a possible D gene (6 bases). With 7 bases removed from V and 2 bases from J, the gap between germline ends came to 11 bases. Germline assignment: CDR1 MGHDK and CDR2 SYGVNS. The length of the CDR3 is 14 residues. CDR3 nucleotides: TGTGCCAGCATCAGGGGTACGACTAATGAAAAACTGTTTTTT. Amino acids: CASIRGTTNEKLFF.

This rearrangement joins TRBV27 to TRBJ1-5; 8 positions match TRBD1. Germline assignment: CDR1 MNHEY and CDR2 SMNVEV (reference sequence). The CDR3 spans 13 residues. V gave up 8 bases and J gave up 7 bases; unmatched junction bases: 7. CDR3 sequence reads: CASSQGAVQPQHF. In nucleotides, the CDR3 is TGTGCCAGCTCCCAGGGGGCTGTGCAGCCCCAGCATTTT.

The chain uses TRBV29-1 and TRBJ1-5, with D tentatively TRBD1 (5 bases). CDR3 size: 10 residues. Germline V gene data show CDR1 as SQVTM and CDR2 as ANQGSEA. CDR3 region: CSSRVQPQHF. CDR3 DNA: TGCAGTTCCAGGGTTCAGCCCCAGCATTTT.

This clonotype was picked up a small number of times. This chain joins TRBV7-2 and TRBJ1-6, with TRBD1 matching over 9 bases. Germline CDR1 reads SGHTA; CDR2 reads FQGNSA. With V trimmed by 4 bases and J by 7 bases, 8 bases remained unmatched. The CDR3 consists of 16 residues. The DNA of the CDR3 is TGTGCCAGCAGCTCAACACCGGGACAGGGAAATTCACCCCTCCACTTT. It codes for CASSSTPGQGNSPLHF. The whole variable domain, remainder taken from reference TRBV7-2 and TRBJ1-6, is GAGVSQSPSNKVTEKGKDVELRCDPISGHTALYWYRQSLGQGLEFLIYFQGNSAPDKSGLPSDRFSAERTGGSVSTLTIQRTQQEDSAVYLCASSSTPGQGNSPLHFGNGTRLTVT.

This clonotype was counted ten times or more. This rearrangement joins TRBV29-1 to TRBJ1-2; a weak D match, TRBD1 (6 bases). CDR1 and CDR2 from the germline V gene are SQVTM and ANQGSEA. This CDR3 region has 16 residues. V was clipped by 4 bases and J by 4 bases, with 22 bases between them. CDR3 in DNA: TGCAGCGTTGGTGGGGGCGCAGAAGACGTTAGCTATGGCTACACCTTC. It encodes CSVGGGAEDVSYGYTF.

This clonotype has only a few counts. The chain recombines TRBV7-9 with TRBJ2-5; 7 bases align to TRBD2. Germline V gene data show CDR1 as SEHNR and CDR2 as FQNEAQ (reference sequence). Losses at the gene ends were 6 bases for V and 3 bases for J; bases not matched to a gene: 10. The CDR3 length is 15 residues. The chain's CDR3 is CASSLWSGGKETQYF. DNA of the CDR3: TGTGCCAGCAGTCTGTGGTCGGGAGGAAAAGAGACCCAGTACTTC.

This clonotype was counted many times. The V and J genes are TRBV29-1 and TRBJ2-6; maybe TRBD1 (5 bases). The germline V gene encodes CDR1 SQVTM and CDR2 ANQGSEA. CDR3 length: 16 amino acids. Between the trimmed V and J ends, which lost 0 bases and 3 bases, there was a span of 12 bases. The CDR3 sequence is CSVEDRQGGGANVLTF. The CDR3 nucleotides read TGCAGCGTTGAAGATCGGCAGGGTGGTGGGGCCAACGTCCTGACTTTC. The full variable domain, with the rest looked up from reference TRBV29-1 and TRBJ2-6, is SAVISQKPSRDICQRGTSLTIQCQVDSQVTMMFWYRQQPGQSLTLIATANQGSEATYESGFVIDKFPISRPNLTFSTLTVSNMSPEDSSIYLCSVEDRQGGGANVLTFGAGSRLTVL.

The chain combines TRBV7-2 with TRBJ1-2; weak D call: TRBD1 (5 bases). V was clipped by 2 bases and J by 4 bases, with 11 bases between them. The CDR3 runs 14 residues. The V gene's germline CDR1 is SGHTA and CDR2 FQGNSA. CDR3 DNA sequence: TGTGCCAGCAGCTTACCAGGGATCGGCTATGGCTACACCTTC. Translating it yields CASSLPGIGYGYTF.